A single sample is the source of the 24 T cell receptor beta chains below, sequenced in a study of blood T cell repertoires in COVID-19. TCRdb keeps only in-frame clones here, not all; method: immunoSEQ multiplex PCR. The sample has about 190,000 clones, 70% to 80% seen once. Input material: peripheral blood. Receptors were obtained from a woman aged 50 to 60 with acute or convalescent COVID-19.

This clone was detected once. The CDR3, as DNA: TGTGCCTGGAGTGTGGGGCGGAATCAGCCCCAGCATTTT. This codes for CAWSVGRNQPQHF. V and J are TRBV30 and TRBJ1-5; TRBD1 might be the D (5 bases). V was pared by 0 bases and J by 4 bases, with 7 bases between. In germline, CDR1 is GTSNPN, CDR2 SVGIG (reference sequence). This CDR3 spans 13 amino acids.

The gene calls are TRBV30 and TRBJ2-7; D perhaps matches TRBD2 (6 bases). V was trimmed by 7 bases and J by 4 bases, leaving 14 bases between them. The CDR3 has 12 amino acids. The germline V gene has CDR1 GTSNPN and CDR2 SVGIG (reference sequence). The CDR3 sequence: CALEGSGYEQYF. CDR3 bases: TGTGCCTTGGAGGGGTCTGGGTACGAGCAGTACTTC.

This clone was counted between two and nine times. The chain combines TRBV3-1 (or the pseudogene TRBV3-2) with TRBJ2-1; D uncertain. Trimming shortened V by 0 bases and J by 0 bases, and 12 bases separated the two germline ends. The CDR3 contains 17 residues. Looked up from germline, CDR1 is LGHDT and CDR2 is YNNKEL (reference sequence). CDR3 sequence reads: CASSQDSSTPSYNEQFF. The CDR3 DNA follows: TGTGCCAGCAGCCAAGATTCCTCCACACCCTCCTACAATGAGCAGTTCTTC.

The rearrangement links TRBV6-6 to TRBJ1-1, with no clear D. The CDR3 is made up of 15 amino acids. V shed 8 bases and J shed 0 bases, with 16 bases lying between them. The V gene's germline CDR1 is MNHNY and CDR2 SVGAGI (reference sequence). The CDR3 sequence: CASSSIEKMNTEAFF. The CDR3 nucleotides read TGTGCCAGCTCTAGCATAGAGAAAATGAACACTGAAGCTTTCTTT.

The chain recombines TRBV7-6 with TRBJ2-3, with D possibly matching TRBD2 (7 bases). The CDR3 is 15 amino acids. Trimming cost V 0 bases and J 4 bases, with 11 bases left between them. Germline CDR1 is SGHVS and CDR2 is FNYEAQ. The chain's CDR3 is CASSLAGGPPDTQYF. DNA of the CDR3: TGTGCCAGCAGCTTAGCGGGGGGGCCCCCAGATACGCAGTATTTT.

V gene TRBV5-6 combines with J gene TRBJ1-1, with 7 bases lining up with TRBD1. This CDR3 is built from 16 residues. Germline CDR1 and CDR2: SGHDT and YYEEEE. V gave up 2 bases and J gave up 0 bases; unmatched junction bases: 7. CDR3 sequence (DNA): TGTGCCAGCAGCTTATTAACAGGGGAGATGAACACTGAAGCTTTCTTT. Protein sequence: CASSLLTGEMNTEAFF.

This clone was observed once. The genes are TRBV7-9 and TRBJ2-1; D may be TRBD2 (6 bases). Trimming took 5 bases from V and 5 from J, leaving 19 bases between them. CDR3 size: 16 residues. CDR1 is SEHNR, CDR2 FQNEAQ, per germline (reference sequence). The CDR3 DNA reads TGTGCCAGCAGCCTCCCGGGGAAGCGGGCCAACAATGAGCAGTTCTTC. Amino acid sequence: CASSLPGKRANNEQFF.

The CDR3 sequence is CSVEGVLAGVNEQFF. The DNA for the CDR3 is TGCAGCGTTGAAGGGGTACTAGCGGGAGTCAATGAGCAGTTCTTC. J is TRBJ2-1 and V is TRBV29-1; TRBD2 matches 11 bases. V shed 1 base and J 6 bases; nucleotides not matched to a gene: 5. The germline CDR1 and CDR2 sequences are SQVTM and ANQGSEA. The CDR3 contains 15 residues.

V gene TRBV18 combines with J gene TRBJ2-2, with D possibly being TRBD2 (6 bases). The CDR3 covers 14 residues. V lost 2 bases and J lost 4, with 8 bases in between. From germline, CDR1 is KGHSH and CDR2 LQKENI. In nucleotides, the CDR3 is TGTGCCAGCTCACCAGCGGGAACCACCGGGGAGCTGTTTTTT. Translation: CASSPAGTTGELFF.

This clone was recorded once. This sequence joins TRBV9 and TRBJ2-7, with 12 bases matching TRBD2. The germline gives CDR1 SGDLS, CDR2 YYNGEE. CDR3 size: 14 residues. After removal of 3 bases from V and 3 bases from J, the junction contained 1 base not matched to a gene. The CDR3 bases are TGTGCCAGCAGCGCGACTAGCGGGAGCTACGAGCAGTACTTC. It encodes CASSATSGSYEQYF.

A few counts support this clone. The V call is TRBV11-2, the J call TRBJ1-2; 7 positions agree with TRBD1. The J segment lost 3 bases and the V segment lost 3 bases, leaving 7 bases of the junction unmatched. Per the germline V gene, CDR1 is SGHAT and CDR2 is FQNNGV. The CDR3 sequence is 15 residues long. This CDR3 is CASSFFLGTDYGYTF. The CDR3 DNA follows: TGTGCCAGCAGCTTTTTTCTTGGGACAGACTATGGCTACACCTTC. Together with reference TRBV11-2 and TRBJ1-2, the CDR3 gives the full variable domain: EAGVAQSPRYKIIEKRQSVAFWCNPISGHATLYWYQQILGQGPKLLIQFQNNGVVDDSQLPKDRFSAERLKGVDSTLKIQPAKLEDSAVYLCASSFFLGTDYGYTFGSGTRLTVV.

The chain employs TRBV28 and TRBJ1-2; 8 nucleotides agree with TRBD1. The CDR3 consists of 14 residues. Germline V gene sequence: CDR1 MDHEN, CDR2 SYDVKM. Unmatched junction bases numbered 8, after V lost 7 bases and J lost 4 bases. The CDR3 nucleotides read TGTGCCAGCACCCCAGGGGGCGGAACCTATGGCTACACCTTC. It specifies CASTPGGGTYGYTF.

The rearrangement uses TRBV6-5 and TRBJ1-3; TRBD1 might be the D (5 bases). This CDR3 is built from 13 residues. Trimming removed 9 bases at V and 4 bases at J, with 13 bases between. Germline assignment: CDR1 MNHEY and CDR2 SVGAGI. The CDR3 spells CASTANRGNTIYF. In DNA form, the CDR3 reads TGTGCCAGTACAGCGAACAGGGGAAACACCATATATTTT.

This chain connects TRBV6-5 to TRBJ1-1; D gene ambiguous. The CDR3 contains 13 residues. Germline CDR1 and CDR2: MNHEY and SVGAGI. Trimming cost V 5 bases and J 0 bases, with 7 bases left between them. This chain's CDR3 is CASSLYMNTEAFF. As DNA, the CDR3 is TGTGCCAGCAGTCTTTATATGAACACTGAAGCTTTCTTT.

This chain connects TRBV4-3 to TRBJ1-2; D not resolved. Germline lookup yields CDR1 LGHNA and CDR2 YSLEER. The germline V and J ends were trimmed by 0 bases and 2 bases, with 4 bases remaining between them. CDR3 length: 13 residues. The CDR3 DNA follows: TGCGCCAGCAGCCAAGAGCGGAACTATGGCTACACCTTC. Residues: CASSQERNYGYTF.

This chain uses TRBV4-3 with TRBJ1-2, with a tentative D call TRBD1 (5 bases). With 0 bases removed from V and 8 bases from J, the gap between germline ends came to 13 bases. Per the germline V gene, CDR1 is LGHNA and CDR2 is YSLEER. The CDR3 is 14 residues long. CDR3 sequence reads: CASSQDWGSQGYTF. CDR3 coding DNA: TGCGCCAGCAGCCAAGATTGGGGCAGCCAAGGCTACACCTTC.

In its sample, this clone was seen many times. This rearrangement joins TRBV30 to TRBJ2-7; 7 nucleotides align to TRBD2. Losses at the gene ends were 2 bases for V and 9 bases for J; bases not matched to a gene: 7. The CDR3 loop spans 12 amino acids. Germline assignment: CDR1 GTSNPN and CDR2 SVGIG (reference sequence). The CDR3 DNA reads TGTGCCTGGAGTTTGTGGGAGGGAAGGCAGTACTTC. This encodes CAWSLWEGRQYF.

The gene calls are TRBV30 and TRBJ1-6; D uncertain. CDR1 is GTSNPN, CDR2 SVGIG, per germline (reference sequence). The CDR3 covers 13 residues. Trimming removed 0 bases at V and 5 bases at J, with 5 bases between. Written as DNA, the CDR3 is TGTGCCTGGAGTGTCCTCCATAATTCACCCCTCCACTTT. Translated: CAWSVLHNSPLHF.

The chain combines TRBV29-1 with TRBJ2-5; 7 bases match TRBD2. The CDR3 runs to 12 residues. The V segment lost 3 bases and the J segment 5 bases; nucleotides outside the gene matches: 3. CDR1 is SQVTM and CDR2 is ANQGSEA in the germline V gene. The CDR3 DNA reads TGCAGCGTTGAGGGCGGGAGTGAGACCCAGTACTTC. This encodes CSVEGGSETQYF.

This clone was picked up one time. The CDR3 sequence is CASRRSGGNTGELFF. The CDR3 DNA reads as TGCGCCAGTCGAAGGAGCGGGGGGAACACCGGGGAGCTGTTTTTT. The chain employs TRBV5-1 and TRBJ2-2; 8 nucleotides align to TRBD2. This CDR3 spans 15 amino acids. CDR1 is SGHRS, CDR2 YFSETQ, per germline. V lost 8 bases and J lost 1; bases outside the gene matches: 7. Combining the CDR3 with reference TRBV5-1 and TRBJ2-2 gives the whole variable domain KAGVTQTPRYLIKTRGQQVTLSCSPISGHRSVSWYQQTPGQGLQFLFEYFSETQRNKGNFPGRFSGRQFSNSRSEMNVSTLELGDSALYLCASRRSGGNTGELFFGEGSRLTVL.

DNA of the CDR3: TGCGCCAGCAGCTCTATAACAGGGGGCAACGAGCAGTACTTC. As protein: CASSSITGGNEQYF. The V and J genes are TRBV5-1 and TRBJ2-7; 9 bases agree with TRBD1. Germline V gives CDR1 SGHRS, CDR2 YFSETQ. The length of the CDR3 is 14 residues. V lost 3 bases and J lost 5; bases outside the gene matches: 6.

V gene TRBV19 combines with J gene TRBJ2-1; TRBD2 aligns across 7 bases. The CDR3 has 13 residues. From germline, CDR1 is LNHDA and CDR2 SQIVND (reference sequence). V lost 6 bases, J lost 7 bases, and 6 bases stayed unmatched. CDR3 sequence reads: CASSGLGGNEQFF. In DNA, the CDR3 is TGTGCCAGTAGCGGATTGGGGGGGAATGAGCAGTTCTTC.

The J gene is TRBJ1-4, the V gene TRBV5-5; D might be TRBD1 (6 bases). V dropped 4 bases and J dropped 1 base, with 14 bases sitting between them. Germline V gene sequence: CDR1 SGHKS, CDR2 YYEKEE (reference sequence). This CDR3 region has 16 residues. CDR3 protein: CASSPNTGKTNEKLFF. As DNA, the CDR3 is TGTGCCAGCAGCCCTAATACAGGGAAAACTAATGAAAAACTGTTTTTT.

The V and J genes are TRBV2 and TRBJ1-2; D is ambiguous. V lost 5 bases, J lost 8 bases, and 24 bases lay in between. Germline CDR1 is SNHLY and CDR2 is FYNNEI. The CDR3 is made up of 16 amino acids. The CDR3 DNA sequence: TGTGCCAGCAGTACTACAGAAGCGGGCCCATCGGGAGGCTACACCTTC. Translated: CASSTTEAGPSGGYTF.